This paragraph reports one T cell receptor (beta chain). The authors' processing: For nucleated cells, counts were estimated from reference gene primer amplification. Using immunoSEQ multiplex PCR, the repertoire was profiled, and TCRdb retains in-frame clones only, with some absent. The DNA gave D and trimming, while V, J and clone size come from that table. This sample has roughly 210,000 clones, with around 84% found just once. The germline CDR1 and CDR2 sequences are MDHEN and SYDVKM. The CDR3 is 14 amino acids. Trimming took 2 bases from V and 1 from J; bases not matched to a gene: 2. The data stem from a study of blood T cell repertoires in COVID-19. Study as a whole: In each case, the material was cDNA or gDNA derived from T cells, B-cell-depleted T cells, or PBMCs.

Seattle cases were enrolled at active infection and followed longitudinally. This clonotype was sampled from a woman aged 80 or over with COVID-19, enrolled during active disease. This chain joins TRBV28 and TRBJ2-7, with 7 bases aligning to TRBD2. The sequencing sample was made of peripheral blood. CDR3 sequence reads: CASSLAGVSYEQYV. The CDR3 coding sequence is TGTGCCAGCAGTTTAGCGGGGGTTTCCTACGAGCAGTACGTC.